This T cell receptor beta chain was documented in a study of T-cell reconstitution after alpha-beta-depleted transplantation in children. Findings of the study overall: For some patients, TCRbeta diversity was high at day 60 because of recipient T cells and thymic progenitors that survived. Newly produced T cells mostly provided counts and TCRbeta diversity after one year, as hyperexpanded clones declined. At around two months after transplant, the alpha-beta T cells were reportedly derived from several hundred expanded clones that came from non-depleted graft cells.

Molecular barcoding with unique molecular identifiers was used for the TCRbeta library. TCRdb reprocessed the PCR reads with MiXCR, giving one entry per CDR3 protein. The top ten clones hold roughly 2.1% of a sample with around 450,000 distinct CDR3 sequences, over 9.5% of them seen once. This clonotype was seen only a few times. Its antigen is still unknown. This CDR3 comprises 13 residues. Trimming shortened V by 2 bases and J by 2 bases, and 5 bases separated the two germline ends. CDR1 is SGHTA, CDR2 FQGNSA, per germline. Specimen: PBMCs, collected before TCRalphabeta/CD19-depleted stem cell transplant. This sequence originates from a child aged 2 to 10 with inherited bone marrow failure, due to receive a stem cell transplant. The chain has TRBV7-2 and TRBJ2-3; D ambiguous. The CDR3 region is CASSLWTTDTQYF. For the CDR3, the DNA is TGTGCCAGCAGCTTATGGACCACAGATACGCAGTATTTT.